Presented here are 31 T cell receptor beta chains from one specimen sequenced in a study of CD8 T cells in Susac syndrome. RNA in amounts of roughly 0.5 to 1 ug was reverse transcribed with random hexamers. One entry per CDR3 protein, called by TCRdb with MiXCR from the immunoSEQ multiplex PCR reads. The data contain some 130,000 distinct CDR3 sequences, approximately 95% of them seen just once; the ten biggest clones take up about 0.18%. Sequenced: CD8+ T cells from PBMCs. These receptor sequences come from a human donor with Susac syndrome.

The gene calls are TRBV9 and TRBJ2-5, with 7 positions matching TRBD2. The V gene end was trimmed by 0 bases and the J gene end by 2 bases; junction bases not matched to a gene: 4. The CDR3 spans 15 residues. Germline lookup yields CDR1 SGDLS and CDR2 YYNGEE. The CDR3, as DNA: TGTGCCAGCAGCGTAGACGGGAGGCTTCAAGAGACCCAGTACTTC. Translation: CASSVDGRLQETQYF.

The table lists this clonotype with a count of one. The genes are TRBV3-1 and TRBJ2-3; 7 nucleotides align to TRBD2. Looked up from germline, CDR1 is LGHDT and CDR2 is YNNKEL (reference sequence). J lost 3 bases, V lost 7 bases, and 7 bases had no gene match. This CDR3 comprises 14 residues. CDR3 DNA: TGTGCCAGCAACCCTGCGGGAGATACAGATACGCAGTATTTT. Translation: CASNPAGDTDTQYF.

This chain uses TRBV15 with TRBJ2-5; D might be TRBD2 (5 bases). The CDR3 extends over 17 amino acids. Looked up from germline, CDR1 is LNHNV and CDR2 is YYDKDF (reference sequence). Trimming removed 0 bases from V and 1 base from J, with 15 bases in between. Written as DNA, the CDR3 is TGTGCCACCAGCAGAGATCGCGGGTTGCGGGCCCAAGAGACCCAGTACTTC. It codes for CATSRDRGLRAQETQYF. The full variable domain, its missing parts supplied by reference TRBV15 and TRBJ2-5, is DAMVIQNPRYQVTQFGKPVTLSCSQTLNHNVMYWYQQKSSQAPKLLFHYYDKDFNNEADTPDNFQSRRPNTSFCFLDIRSPGLGDTAMYLCATSRDRGLRAQETQYFGPGTRLLVL.

The chain combines TRBV4-1 with TRBJ2-7, with 7 bases identical to TRBD2. CDR1 is MGHRA, CDR2 YSYEKL, per germline. V was pared by 4 bases and J by 1 base, with 7 bases of the junction left unmatched. The length of the CDR3 is 15 residues. As DNA, the CDR3 is TGCGCCAGCAGCCCCAGCGGAGCGGGGTCCTACGAGCAGTACTTC. Encoded protein: CASSPSGAGSYEQYF.

The chain is built from TRBV30 and TRBJ2-1; D remains ambiguous. V lost 0 bases and J lost 10, with 13 bases in between. The CDR3 spans 13 residues. Germline loops: CDR1 GTSNPN, CDR2 SVGIG (reference sequence). The CDR3 DNA reads TGTGCCTGGAGTGTACGGCCCTCGGACGAGCAGTTCTTC. This sequence encodes CAWSVRPSDEQFF.

The chain joins TRBV2 to TRBJ1-5; a possible D gene is TRBD1 (6 bases). The length of the CDR3 is 13 residues. V lost 2 bases to trimming and J lost 12 bases, with 14 bases between them. Germline V gene sequence: CDR1 SNHLY, CDR2 FYNNEI. CDR3 sequence reads: CASSELQGRLQHF. CDR3 coding DNA: TGTGCCAGCAGTGAACTACAGGGTAGGCTCCAGCATTTT.

This chain links TRBV9 with TRBJ2-1, with D uncertain. CDR3 length equals 13 residues. V dropped 0 bases and J dropped 4 bases, with 5 bases sitting between them. Germline assignment: CDR1 SGDLS and CDR2 YYNGEE. The CDR3 loop is CASSVEHYNEQFF. CDR3 nucleotide sequence: TGTGCCAGCAGCGTAGAGCATTACAATGAGCAGTTCTTC.

The chain employs TRBV30 and TRBJ2-7; D is undetermined. V lost 4 bases and J 2 bases, leaving 9 bases between the germline ends. Per germline, CDR1 GTSNPN and CDR2 SVGIG (reference sequence). The CDR3 is made up of 12 amino acids. The CDR3 reads CAWIPRPYEQYF. In DNA, the CDR3 is TGTGCCTGGATCCCCCGGCCCTACGAGCAGTACTTC.

This chain uses TRBV13 with TRBJ2-7; D is perhaps TRBD1 or TRBD2 (7 bases each). In germline, CDR1 is PRHDT, CDR2 FYEKMQ (reference sequence). With 3 bases removed from V and 4 bases from J, the gap between germline ends came to 22 bases. The CDR3 runs 17 residues. Here the CDR3 reads CASSLRRSRQGLYEQYF. The CDR3 nucleotides are TGTGCCAGCAGCTTGCGCCGGTCCCGACAGGGACTATACGAGCAGTACTTC.

The V call is TRBV10-2, the J call TRBJ1-5; D ambiguous. The CDR3 is made up of 15 amino acids. The ends were cut back, 3 bases at V and 3 bases at J, with 12 bases in the middle. CDR1 is WSHSY, CDR2 SAAADI, per germline. CDR3 region: CASSDSPGNNQPQHF. The CDR3 bases are TGCGCCAGCAGTGACTCTCCGGGGAACAATCAGCCCCAGCATTTT.

The chain employs TRBV24-1 and TRBJ1-5; D is unresolved. Germline assignment: CDR1 KGHDR and CDR2 SFDVKD. Trimming cost V 9 bases and J 2 bases, with 16 bases left between them. The CDR3 loop spans 15 amino acids. The CDR3 loop is CATAGPLDGNQPQHF. The CDR3 nucleotides are TGTGCCACCGCGGGTCCCCTTGATGGCAATCAGCCCCAGCATTTT.

The table lists this clonotype with a count of one. This chain uses TRBV9 with TRBJ2-2, with D unclear. The CDR3 spans 14 residues. V gave up 4 bases and J gave up 1 base, with 8 bases separating them. Germline values: CDR1 SGDLS, CDR2 YYNGEE. The CDR3 DNA is TGTGCCAGCAGCCCCGGATGGAACACCGGGGAGCTGTTTTTT. Translated, it gives CASSPGWNTGELFF.

The chain joins TRBV2 to TRBJ2-7, with 9 bases aligning to TRBD2. J gave up 4 bases and V 8 bases, and 9 bases lay outside the gene matches. This CDR3 is built from 14 residues. Germline lookup yields CDR1 SNHLY and CDR2 FYNNEI. Here the CDR3 reads CASPGGTSRYEQYF. For the CDR3, the DNA is TGTGCCAGCCCGGGTGGGACTAGCAGATACGAGCAGTACTTC.

The CDR3 region is CASSGGTATYNEQFF. CDR3 sequence (DNA): TGTGCCAGCAGCGGGGGGACAGCCACCTACAATGAGCAGTTCTTC. The rearrangement uses TRBV27 and TRBJ2-1; TRBD1 or TRBD2 may be the D gene (7 bases each). Germline V CDR1 and CDR2: MNHEY, SMNVEV (reference sequence). V shed 6 bases and J shed 2 bases, with 14 bases lying between them. The CDR3 consists of 15 residues.

The rearrangement uses TRBV4-1 and TRBJ1-2; 7 nucleotides line up with TRBD1. The CDR3 is 15 residues long. Trimming removed 5 bases from V and 4 bases from J; junction bases left unmatched: 10. Germline V gives CDR1 MGHRA, CDR2 YSYEKL. The CDR3 coding sequence is TGCGCCAGCAGCGAGGGACAGCGATATTTCTATGGCTACACCTTC. It encodes CASSEGQRYFYGYTF.

The V call is TRBV18, the J call TRBJ2-7; D may match TRBD1 or TRBD2 (5 bases each). The CDR3 extends over 14 amino acids. CDR1 and CDR2 from the germline V gene are KGHSH and LQKENI. V lost 5 bases, J lost 10 bases, and 21 bases lay in between. Here the CDR3 reads CASSSRRGSISQYF. In DNA form, the CDR3 reads TGTGCCAGCTCATCCCGCCGGGGCAGCATTTCCCAGTACTTC.

V gene TRBV13 combines with J gene TRBJ2-7; 7 positions agree with TRBD2. The V segment lost 6 bases and the J segment 2 bases; nucleotides outside the gene matches: 7. Germline-derived CDR1 and CDR2 are PRHDT and FYEKMQ (reference sequence). There are 14 residues in the CDR3. Here the CDR3 DNA reads TGTGCCAGCAGTGCCGGAAGCGGGGCCTACGAGCAGTACTTC. Translated, it gives CASSAGSGAYEQYF.

The V call is TRBV29-1, the J call TRBJ2-1; no definite D call. Germline V gene data show CDR1 as SQVTM and CDR2 as ANQGSEA. The CDR3 sequence is 10 residues long. V dropped 5 bases and J dropped 9 bases, with 8 bases sitting between them. CDR3 coding DNA: TGCAGCGTTCCACTCTCTGAGCAGTTCTTC. It specifies CSVPLSEQFF.

The V gene is TRBV5-4, the J gene TRBJ2-7; no clear D gene. The CDR3 is made up of 14 amino acids. Trimming left V 4 bases short and J 3 bases short, with 14 bases between. Per the germline V gene, CDR1 is SGHNT and CDR2 is YYREEE (reference sequence). The CDR3 DNA follows: TGTGCCAGCAGCGAAGTCTCGTCAAACTACGAGCAGTACTTC. It yields the protein CASSEVSSNYEQYF.

The V and J genes are TRBV3-1 and TRBJ2-3, with 7 bases identical to TRBD2. The germline V gene has CDR1 LGHDT and CDR2 YNNKEL (reference sequence). The CDR3 is 19 residues long. Trimming cost V 4 bases and J 2 bases; bases outside gene matches: 18. CDR3 coding DNA: TGTGCCAGCAGCCCGAAGCGCCCCGCGGGAGTTACAGTCACAGATACGCAGTATTTT. It specifies CASSPKRPAGVTVTDTQYF.

V is TRBV13 and J is TRBJ2-7; 10 nucleotides agree with TRBD1. The CDR3 has 15 residues. Germline values: CDR1 PRHDT, CDR2 FYEKMQ (reference sequence). J gave up 5 bases and V 5 bases, and 9 bases lay outside the gene matches. CDR3 sequence (DNA): TGTGCCAGCAGCACCCCTCGGGACAGGGGCCACGAGCAGTACTTC. It yields the protein CASSTPRDRGHEQYF.

V is TRBV5-4 and J is TRBJ2-7, with a weak D call TRBD2 (6 bases). The CDR3 is made up of 12 amino acids. Trimming removed 0 bases at V and 7 bases at J, with 8 bases between. The germline V gene encodes CDR1 SGHNT and CDR2 YYREEE (reference sequence). The DNA of the CDR3 is TGTGCCAGCAGCTTGGCGGGGGAGGAGCAGTACTTC. Translated, it gives CASSLAGEEQYF.

The V call is TRBV28, the J call TRBJ2-7; 7 positions agree with TRBD1. Germline CDR1 and CDR2: MDHEN and SYDVKM. The CDR3 is 13 residues long. Trimming removed 8 bases from V and 2 bases from J; junction bases left unmatched: 6. For the CDR3, the DNA is TGTGCCAGCCTCCGACAGGGCGCCTACGAGCAGTACTTC. The encoded protein is CASLRQGAYEQYF.

This chain connects TRBV3-1 to TRBJ2-7, with D possibly being TRBD2 (6 bases). Trimming removed 1 base from V and 1 base from J, with 14 bases in between. This CDR3 region has 16 residues. Per germline, CDR1 LGHDT and CDR2 YNNKEL (reference sequence). CDR3 protein: CASSQADAGLSYEQYF. CDR3 in DNA: TGTGCCAGCAGCCAAGCCGATGCGGGGTTGTCCTACGAGCAGTACTTC.

The chain joins TRBV10-3 to TRBJ2-7; TRBD1 aligns across 9 bases. With V trimmed by 0 bases and J by 6 bases, 6 bases remained unmatched. In germline, CDR1 is ENHRY, CDR2 SYGVKD. There are 15 residues in the CDR3. The CDR3 DNA follows: TGTGCCATCAGTGAGTCGAGGGACAGGGAGGCCGAGCAGTACTTC. It yields the protein CAISESRDREAEQYF.

V and J are TRBV12-3 or TRBV12-4 and TRBJ2-7; no clear D gene. This CDR3 has 15 residues. Trimming took off 5 bases at V and 2 bases at J, with 16 bases between the two ends. CDR3 sequence: CASSTLGYWAYEQYF. CDR3 DNA sequence: TGTGCCAGCAGTACTCTCGGTTACTGGGCCTACGAGCAGTACTTC.

V and J are TRBV6-5 and TRBJ2-1; no clear D gene. V was cut by 6 bases and J by 0 bases, with 6 bases left in between. The CDR3 length is 13 residues. Germline V gene data show CDR1 as MNHEY and CDR2 as SVGAGI. The CDR3 sequence: CASSESSYNEQFF. CDR3 in DNA: TGTGCCAGCAGCGAAAGCTCCTACAATGAGCAGTTCTTC.

The table lists this clonotype with a count of one. This sequence joins TRBV9 and TRBJ1-1; D remains ambiguous. Per the germline V gene, CDR1 is SGDLS and CDR2 is YYNGEE. The CDR3 covers 14 residues. The ends were cut back, 2 bases at V and 2 bases at J, with 10 bases in the middle. CDR3 DNA sequence: TGTGCCAGCAGCGTGGGTCCCTCAAACACTGAAGCTTTCTTT. Translating it yields CASSVGPSNTEAFF. The full variable domain, completed using reference TRBV9 and TRBJ1-1, is DSGVTQTPKHLITATGQRVTLRCSPRSGDLSVYWYQQSLDQGLQFLIQYYNGEERAKGNILERFSAQQFPDLHSELNLSSLELGDSALYFCASSVGPSNTEAFFGQGTRLTVV.

The chain has TRBV2 and TRBJ2-5, with a weak D call TRBD1 (5 bases). V was clipped by 7 bases and J by 2 bases, with 14 bases between them. Per germline, CDR1 SNHLY and CDR2 FYNNEI. This CDR3 has 14 amino acids. CDR3 sequence: CASKKRTRQETQYF. DNA for the CDR3: TGTGCCAGCAAGAAGAGGACAAGGCAAGAGACCCAGTACTTC.

This clonotype was found once. The chain has TRBV10-3 and TRBJ1-2; the D gene is possibly TRBD1 (5 bases). CDR1 is ENHRY and CDR2 is SYGVKD in the germline V gene. The CDR3 runs 15 residues. V lost 7 bases and J 3 bases, leaving 18 bases between the germline ends. CDR3 in amino acids: CAITGERATDYGYTF. CDR3 nucleotides: TGTGCCATCACGGGGGAACGGGCCACGGACTATGGCTACACCTTC.

In this sample, this clonotype turned up once. The chain combines TRBV20-1 with TRBJ2-2; 10 nucleotides match TRBD2. CDR3 length: 14 amino acids. V gave up 5 bases and J gave up 4 bases; unmatched junction bases: 4. The germline V gene has CDR1 DFQATT and CDR2 SNEGSKA (reference sequence). In DNA, the CDR3 is TGCAGTGCTCCTAGCGGGAGACCCACCGGGGAGCTGTTTTTT. Protein: CSAPSGRPTGELFF.